The T cell receptor (beta chain) described here comes from a study of cytomegalovirus exposure and HLA in healthy donors (dated by TCRdb to 2017 to 2019). With regard to the full study: The 500 to 800 repertoires of the first cohort and the 120 or so validation repertoires were produced on the same platform, according to a later analysis. To predict cytomegalovirus infection status, the study combined high-throughput TCR immunosequencing, statistical association of individual TCRs with disease status, and machine learning. In addition to the first cohort of hundreds of subjects, a separate validation cohort of 130 or so different subjects was used. The aim of the study was to test whether cataloging public T cell receptors could identify signatures of past pathogen exposure. On the study overall, not on this receptor specifically: Across donors, most TCR sequences were observed very rarely, whereas some public TCRs were present in many individuals. In the study, approximately 150 TCR beta chains were listed as associated with cytomegalovirus. Of the cluster scores, roughly 95% were above 0 in a later analysis, which found that TCRs clustered in the first cohort also tended to co-occur in the 90 to 150 validation repertoires. The authors suggested that the approach could potentially be extended to other disease states and immunological phenotypes. In vitro tests confirmed that a few of the cytomegalovirus-associated TCR beta chains recognize cytomegalovirus antigens. All 130 or so repertoires were used to score co-occurrence in the validation cohort in a later analysis, because that analysis had no HLA typing for the cohort. Cytomegalovirus status was reported to be diagnosed by the classifier with high specificity and sensitivity in both the original and validation cohorts.

The V end loses 7 bases and the J end loses 0 bases, and a stretch of 14 bases separates them. In the germline V gene (reference sequence), CDR1 corresponds to MNHEY and CDR2 to SMNVEV. Reading from cysteine to phenylalanine, the CDR3 counts 15 amino acids. The entry retains the CDR3 DNA only, 45 bases that are in frame from base 1. As concerns this clone: Its antigen is not yet known. Base qualities are not recorded, but no much larger clone differs from it by a single base.

The donors were included in the validation cohort of 100 to 150 subjects, a group kept apart from the roughly 730-subject first cohort. The receptor library was made with the immunoSEQ multiplex PCR assay. The source study handled its data this way. A statistical classification framework was developed to diagnose cytomegalovirus status using the catalog of TCR beta chain sequences. TCRdb obtained this table from immuneACCESS and retained in-frame rearrangements with V and J assigned. These tables miss some clones; where compared with another copy, unresolved V genes account for less than half of the shortfall, and the remainder is unexplained. That table supplies the V and J calls and clone size; D and trimming were determined from the DNA. For this sample the table gives some 86,000 clones, of which approximately 93% were detected only once. The ten largest make up 3% to 4% of the sample.

The clonotype comes from a woman in her thirties in good health and CMV-seronegative. This sequence uses TRBV27 and TRBJ2-3; the D region possibly corresponds to TRBD2 (6 bases align). Input material: PBMCs. The bases are TGTGCCAGCAAGCTTCTGAGCGGGAGCACAGATACGCAGTATTTT. This translates into CASKLLSGSTDTQYF.